The present entry profiles one T cell receptor (beta chain) with its context. As yet, its antigen is unknown. Clones were read by immunoSEQ multiplex PCR, and TCRdb kept only the in-frame ones, dropping some. The profile covers about 100,000 clones, with around 87% appearing a single time and over 4% taken by the ten largest. This entry comes from a study of T cell responses to AZD1222 COVID-19 vaccine. Broader study findings: Nearly half of spike-specific TCRs reportedly target variant regions that are unmutated in the B.1.351 and B.1.1.7 variants. Among those given AZD1222, only five or six were seropositive at baseline. Donors were largely white British and mainly female; clonal diversity was possibly underestimated.

The V end was cut by 0 bases, the J end by 6 bases, with 14 bases between. Germline values: CDR1 LNHNV, CDR2 YYDKDF (reference sequence). The CDR3 covers 15 residues. The sequencing here drew on peripheral blood, taken on day 0 of MenACWY control vaccination. This receptor was taken from an adult in good health. V gene TRBV15 combines with J gene TRBJ1-1; D uncertain. The CDR3 sequence is CATSRDRWGEAEAFF. Written as DNA, the CDR3 is TGTGCCACCAGCAGAGATAGGTGGGGTGAGGCTGAAGCTTTCTTT. The full variable domain, in which reference TRBV15 and TRBJ1-1 provide the parts outside the CDR3, is DAMVIQNPRYQVTQFGKPVTLSCSQTLNHNVMYWYQQKSSQAPKLLFHYYDKDFNNEADTPDNFQSRRPNTSFCFLDIRSPGLGDTAMYLCATSRDRWGEAEAFFGQGTRLTVV.